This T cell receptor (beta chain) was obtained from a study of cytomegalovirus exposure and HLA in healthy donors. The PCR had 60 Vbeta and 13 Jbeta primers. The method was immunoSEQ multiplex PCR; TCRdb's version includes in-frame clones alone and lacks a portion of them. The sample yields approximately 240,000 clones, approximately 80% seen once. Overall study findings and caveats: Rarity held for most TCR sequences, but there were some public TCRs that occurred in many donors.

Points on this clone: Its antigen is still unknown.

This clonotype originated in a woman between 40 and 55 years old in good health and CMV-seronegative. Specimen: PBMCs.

Here the CDR3 reads CASSLVTGEGEQYF. The CDR3 nucleotides are TGCGCCAGCAGCTTGGTGACAGGGGAGGGCGAGCAGTACTTC. V and J are TRBV5-1 and TRBJ2-7; D is possibly TRBD1 (8 bases). The germline gives CDR1 SGHRS, CDR2 YFSETQ. Trimming shortened V by 0 bases and J by 6 bases, and 13 bases separated the two germline ends. The CDR3 has 14 residues.